The 19 T cell receptor beta chains below come from one sample, sequenced in a study of spatial heterogeneity in lung cancer (dated by TCRdb to about 2019). Libraries were built with 5' RACE. These reads were obtained on a NextSeq 500. TCRdb redid the processing of the public reads, applying fastp at Q25 and MiXCR, and retained in-frame beta chains. Entries that share a CDR3 protein sequence are merged under the most common genes and DNA. The table for this sample lists over 10,000 distinct CDR3 sequences; about 6% of them were counted only once. The ten largest account for 11% of the sample. General study outcomes and caveats: A correlation was observed between the number of expanded intratumoral alpha and beta TCRs and the tumor nonsynonymous mutation count.

Reading the label with the study, this specimen's time point is: sample taken at primary tumor resection. What these receptors recognize is not known. The specimen was lung tumor tissue, collected at surgery. All receptors derive from a female donor with early-stage non-small cell lung cancer.

This clonotype was seen many times. This chain connects TRBV15 to TRBJ2-6; D may correspond to TRBD1 or TRBD2 (6 bases each). CDR1 and CDR2 from the germline V gene are LNHNV and YYDKDF (reference sequence). The CDR3 spans 16 residues. The V gene lost 4 bases and the J gene lost 3 bases, with 13 bases spanning the gap. The CDR3 nucleotides are TGTGCCACCAGCACCCGCCGGGGGCGTGGGGCCAACGTCCTGACTTTC. This codes for CATSTRRGRGANVLTF.

There are many counts of this clonotype. The rearrangement links TRBV20-1 to TRBJ2-5, with TRBD2 matching over 11 bases. CDR1 and CDR2 (germline): DFQATT, SNEGSKA (reference sequence). This CDR3 region has 14 residues. The ends lost 3 bases at V and 3 bases at J; junction bases unmatched: 3. CDR3 DNA: TGCAGTGCTAGGGGGACTAGCGGAGAAGAGACCCAGTACTTC. Translated, it gives CSARGTSGEETQYF.

In its sample, this clonotype was seen many times. The CDR3: CATWALLNYGYTF. CDR3 DNA sequence: TGTGCCACCTGGGCCCTACTTAACTATGGCTACACCTTC. This chain connects TRBV2 to TRBJ1-2; D remains ambiguous. Germline loops: CDR1 SNHLY, CDR2 FYNNEI. With 10 bases removed from V and 1 base from J, the gap between germline ends came to 13 bases. CDR3 length: 13 residues.

At least ten counts were recorded for this clonotype. CDR3 in DNA: TGCAGTGCTCCCCGACCGGGACGGATATTAGATACGCAGTATTTT. Translation: CSAPRPGRILDTQYF. The chain recombines TRBV20-1 with TRBJ2-3; D is possibly TRBD1 or TRBD2 (5 bases each). The V gene lost 5 bases and the J gene lost 5 bases, with 20 bases spanning the gap. The germline V gene encodes CDR1 DFQATT and CDR2 SNEGSKA (reference sequence). The CDR3 contains 15 residues.

By sample fraction, this clonotype is large (0.1 to 1%). The chain links TRBV4-1 to TRBJ1-1; no clear D gene. The CDR3 totals 13 residues. The germline gives CDR1 MGHRA, CDR2 YSYEKL. The ends were cut back, 4 bases at V and 0 bases at J, with 6 bases in the middle. CDR3 nucleotide sequence: TGCGCCAGCAGCCTCCGCTTGAACACTGAAGCTTTCTTT. The encoded protein is CASSLRLNTEAFF.

This clonotype came up many times. This chain uses TRBV9 with TRBJ2-2; no firm D call. Germline CDR1 and CDR2: SGDLS and YYNGEE. CDR3 length equals 14 residues. V lost 4 bases and J lost 2, with 9 bases in between. The CDR3 nucleotides read TGTGCCAGCAGCCTCGGACGAAACACCGGGGAGCTGTTTTTT. Amino acids: CASSLGRNTGELFF.

This clonotype showed up just a few times. The chain uses TRBV20-1 and TRBJ1-2; D may be TRBD1 (5 bases). Looked up from germline, CDR1 is DFQATT and CDR2 is SNEGSKA (reference sequence). Between the trimmed V and J ends, which lost 6 bases and 4 bases, there was a span of 18 bases. The length of the CDR3 is 14 residues. CDR3 residues: CSAIHTRGIYGYTF. In nucleotides, the CDR3 is TGCAGTGCCATACATACTCGGGGGATCTATGGCTACACCTTC.

There are many counts of this clonotype. The rearrangement joins TRBV4-2 to TRBJ2-1; D is unclear. Germline lookup yields CDR1 LGHNA and CDR2 YNFKEQ. Trimming shortened V by 4 bases and J by 8 bases, and 15 bases separated the two germline ends. The CDR3 loop spans 14 amino acids. Here the CDR3 reads CASSPDRPWDEQFF. The CDR3 DNA reads TGTGCCAGCAGCCCAGATCGCCCGTGGGATGAGCAGTTCTTC.

In its sample, this clonotype was seen many times. The gene calls are TRBV3-1 and TRBJ2-2; D might be TRBD1 (5 bases). CDR3 length: 15 amino acids. CDR1 LGHDT and CDR2 YNNKEL come from the germline V gene (reference sequence). V was pared by 0 bases and J by 8 bases, with 13 bases between. The CDR3 protein is CASSQEVGPYGELFF. The DNA for the CDR3 is TGTGCCAGCAGCCAAGAAGTGGGGCCATATGGGGAGCTGTTTTTT.

This clonotype was found many times. The chain employs TRBV11-2 and TRBJ1-6; D is perhaps TRBD1 (5 bases). Germline CDR1 is SGHAT and CDR2 is FQNNGV. The CDR3 spans 16 residues. V was pared by 1 base and J by 4 bases, with 11 bases between. CDR3 in amino acids: CASSLVGRQYNSPLHF. In DNA form, the CDR3 reads TGTGCCAGCAGCTTAGTAGGTCGACAGTATAATTCACCCCTCCACTTT.

This clonotype was observed many times. This sequence joins TRBV2 and TRBJ1-1; D might be TRBD1 (6 bases). Trimming cost V 6 bases and J 4 bases, with 18 bases left between them. The CDR3 totals 15 residues. The germline gives CDR1 SNHLY, CDR2 FYNNEI. The CDR3 loop reads CASRESTQGFTEAFF. The CDR3 nucleotides are TGTGCCAGCAGGGAGTCGACACAGGGATTCACTGAAGCTTTCTTT. Based on the CDR3 plus reference TRBV2 and TRBJ1-1, the full variable domain is EPEVTQTPSHQVTQMGQEVILRCVPISNHLYFYWYRQILGQKVEFLVSFYNNEISEKSEIFDDQFSVERPDGSNFTLKIRSTKLEDSAMYFCASRESTQGFTEAFFGQGTRLTVV.

This clonotype was seen repeatedly, ten times or more. The chain joins TRBV6-2 or TRBV6-3 to TRBJ1-1; the D gene is possibly TRBD1 (5 bases). The CDR3 has 13 amino acids. Germline V gene lookup returns CDR1 MNHEY and CDR2 SVGEGT. V was clipped by 8 bases and J by 5 bases, with 15 bases between them. CDR3 residues: CASQGFGGTEAFF. Written as DNA, the CDR3 is TGTGCCAGCCAAGGCTTCGGGGGGACTGAAGCTTTCTTT.

This clonotype was detected ten times or more. This chain uses TRBV7-9 with TRBJ1-6; D is perhaps TRBD1 (5 bases). Germline V CDR1 and CDR2: SEHNR, FQNEAQ (reference sequence). Trimming pared 1 base from V and 4 bases from J, leaving 8 bases between. This CDR3 is 15 amino acids long. CDR3 sequence (DNA): TGTGCCAGCAGCTTAGTGGGGCGTTATAATTCACCCCTCCACTTT. Protein: CASSLVGRYNSPLHF.

The table lists this clonotype with many counts. The rearrangement uses TRBV3-1 and TRBJ2-1, with 8 bases matching TRBD2. V was pared by 11 bases and J by 8 bases, with 11 bases of the junction left unmatched. The CDR3 is 13 amino acids. Looked up from germline, CDR1 is LGHDT and CDR2 is YNNKEL (reference sequence). Written as DNA, the CDR3 is TGTGCCTCCGGGGGGGCCTCTAGGCATGAGCAGTTCTTC. It codes for CASGGASRHEQFF.

V is TRBV7-9 and J is TRBJ2-2; D is undetermined. The V gene lost 5 bases and the J gene lost 6 bases, with 10 bases spanning the gap. Germline lookup yields CDR1 SEHNR and CDR2 FQNEAQ (reference sequence). This CDR3 has 13 amino acids. The CDR3 region is CASSPTAPGELFF. Written as DNA, the CDR3 is TGTGCCAGCAGCCCCACCGCCCCCGGGGAGCTGTTTTTT.

By share of the sample, this clonotype is medium-sized. The V call is TRBV4-2, the J call TRBJ2-6, with D perhaps given as TRBD1 or TRBD2 (5 bases each). The V gene lost 0 bases and the J gene lost 3 bases, with 9 bases spanning the gap. Germline CDR1 LGHNA, CDR2 YNFKEQ. The CDR3 spans 16 residues. The CDR3 DNA sequence: TGTGCCAGCAGCCAAGATTGGGACGGTGGGGCCAACGTCCTGACTTTC. Translating gives CASSQDWDGGANVLTF.

This clonotype was detected ten times or more. V usage is TRBV7-2 and J usage is TRBJ2-1; 9 nucleotides line up with TRBD2. The CDR3 runs to 13 residues. The germline gives CDR1 SGHTA, CDR2 FQGNSA. J gave up 8 bases and V 8 bases, and 7 bases lay outside the gene matches. CDR3 in DNA: TGTGCCAGCGGAAAAGCGGGGGGCTATGAGCAGTTCTTC. Translating gives CASGKAGGYEQFF.

This clonotype was seen at least ten times. This chain connects TRBV7-9 to TRBJ1-1, with 8 bases fitting TRBD1. Germline CDR1 SEHNR, CDR2 FQNEAQ (reference sequence). The CDR3 covers 13 residues. V gave up 2 bases and J gave up 6 bases; unmatched junction bases: 2. The CDR3 spells CASSLSTGAEAFF. CDR3 nucleotide sequence: TGTGCCAGCAGCTTATCGACAGGGGCTGAAGCTTTCTTT.

In this sample, this clonotype turned up many times. V and J are TRBV6-5 and TRBJ2-3; 7 nucleotides line up with TRBD2. This CDR3 spans 17 amino acids. Unmatched junction bases numbered 14, after V lost 6 bases and J lost 2 bases. Germline V CDR1 and CDR2: MNHEY, SVGAGI. For the CDR3, the DNA is TGTGCCAGCAGCCCCGGATGGGGGAGGGGTTCCACAGATACGCAGTATTTT. It specifies CASSPGWGRGSTDTQYF.